What follows are 7 T cell receptor beta chains derived from one specimen sequenced in a study of cytotoxic CD8 clonotypes in ibrutinib-treated CLL. Sequencing was performed with immunoSEQ multiplex PCR; in TCRdb, only in-frame clones are kept and a portion is missing. Among some 160,000 clones listed, 81% were seen once. The sample in question was PBMCs, obtained after 12 months of ibrutinib treatment. All receptors derive from a human donor with chronic lymphocytic leukemia.

The rearrangement links TRBV6-5 to TRBJ2-7; TRBD2 agrees at 7 bases. The V and J ends lost 6 bases and 7 bases, in that order; junction bases with no gene match: 9. Germline V gene lookup returns CDR1 MNHEY and CDR2 SVGAGI. There are 13 residues in the CDR3. CDR3 protein: CASSLAEVGEQYF. The DNA for the CDR3 is TGTGCCAGCAGCCTAGCGGAAGTGGGGGAGCAGTACTTC.

The chain carries TRBV2 and TRBJ2-5; TRBD1 matches at 9 bases. V shed 8 bases and J 3 bases; nucleotides not matched to a gene: 4. This CDR3 comprises 13 residues. The germline gives CDR1 SNHLY, CDR2 FYNNEI. The CDR3 bases are TGTGCCAGCGGAAGGGACAGGGAAGAGACCCAGTACTTC. Translation: CASGRDREETQYF.

The chain carries TRBV5-1 and TRBJ2-7; TRBD1 matches at 8 bases. V was pared by 5 bases and J by 2 bases, with 15 bases of the junction left unmatched. This CDR3 comprises 17 residues. From germline, CDR1 is SGHRS and CDR2 YFSETQ. CDR3 protein: CASRKINGTGEAYEQYF. CDR3 DNA: TGCGCCAGCAGGAAAATAAACGGGACAGGAGAAGCCTACGAGCAGTACTTC.

In its sample, this clone was seen once. The chain links TRBV11-2 to TRBJ1-1, with a possible D match to TRBD1 (5 bases). The CDR3 loop spans 13 amino acids. V was clipped by 3 bases and J by 2 bases, with 7 bases between them. Germline loops: CDR1 SGHAT, CDR2 FQNNGV. The CDR3: CASSFRGNTEAFF. The CDR3 DNA follows: TGTGCCAGCAGCTTCCGGGGCAACACTGAAGCTTTCTTT. Based on the CDR3 plus reference TRBV11-2 and TRBJ1-1, the full variable domain is EAGVAQSPRYKIIEKRQSVAFWCNPISGHATLYWYQQILGQGPKLLIQFQNNGVVDDSQLPKDRFSAERLKGVDSTLKIQPAKLEDSAVYLCASSFRGNTEAFFGQGTRLTVV.

The V gene is TRBV6-6, the J gene TRBJ2-1; TRBD2 aligns across 7 bases. The trim removed 2 bases at V and 4 bases at J, leaving 2 bases unmatched. The CDR3 runs 14 residues. Germline CDR1 and CDR2: MNHNY and SVGAGI (reference sequence). CDR3 in DNA: TGTGCCAGCAGTTACGGGGGGGAGTACAATGAGCAGTTCTTC. This gives the protein CASSYGGEYNEQFF.

This clone was counted a few times. V gene TRBV19 combines with J gene TRBJ1-2; D ambiguous. The CDR3 spans 13 residues. Germline CDR1 reads LNHDA; CDR2 reads SQIVND (reference sequence). The V end lost 3 bases, the J end lost 4 bases, and 9 bases lay between the germline ends. CDR3 sequence reads: CASSMLRSYGYTF. The CDR3 DNA sequence: TGTGCCAGTAGTATGCTACGGAGCTATGGCTACACCTTC.

This clone was recorded only once. The chain is built from TRBV5-1 and TRBJ1-4, with TRBD1 matching 7 bases. The CDR3 runs to 14 residues. Germline V gives CDR1 SGHRS, CDR2 YFSETQ. J gave up 8 bases and V 3 bases, and 7 bases lay outside the gene matches. CDR3 DNA: TGCGCCAGCAGCTCGACAGGGTTCTACGAAAAACTGTTTTTT. Translation: CASSSTGFYEKLFF.